This T cell receptor beta chain was obtained from a study of beta chain features in type 1 diabetes. Reverse transcription of all isolated RNA meant that expressed TCRB transcripts were sequenced. The table came from immunoSEQ multiplex PCR; TCRdb's copy has only in-frame clones and leaves some out. This repertoire shows 900,000 or so clones, under 20% found once; its top ten account for about 0.02%. This clone came up a few times. This CDR3 has 12 residues. J was trimmed by 13 bases and V by 6 bases; bases with no gene match: 8. In germline, CDR1 is LNHDA, CDR2 SQIVND (reference sequence). The collection from each donor was one heparinised blood draw averaging approximately 110 mL.

This TCR was recovered from a woman aged 18-29 years in good health. Sequencing was done on a sample of naive CD4+ T cells from blood. The chain couples TRBV19 to TRBJ2-1; 8 positions match TRBD1. Here the CDR3 reads CASSPTGTGQFF. The CDR3 DNA sequence: TGTGCCAGTAGCCCCACCGGGACAGGACAGTTCTTC.